The present TCR beta chain was sequenced within a study of yellow fever vaccine responses in identical twins. A note on this clonotype: Its specificity is unknown.

From the RT-PCR reads, TCRdb called clonotypes with MiXCR, one entry per CDR3 protein. The sample lists roughly 4,800 distinct CDR3 sequences; about three quarters were seen once. General study results and limits: Reported findings indicate that twins' vaccine T cell responses seemed partially convergent, partially personalized.

V lost 3 bases, J lost 7 bases, and 4 bases lay in between. CDR3 length equals 12 residues. Sequenced here: T cells from blood (PBMCs), unsorted or a sorted subset (not recorded which), sampled before or after yellow fever vaccination (not recorded which). V is TRBV12-3 or TRBV12-4 and J is TRBJ1-6; D remains unclear. This clonotype originated in a woman between 18 and 29 years old who received the yellow fever vaccine. The CDR3 loop reads CASSLGNSPLHF. For the CDR3, the DNA is TGTGCCAGCAGTTTGGGAAATTCACCCCTCCACTTT.